The 7 T cell receptor beta chains below come from one sample, sequenced in a study of T cells in Graves' hyperthyroidism and ophthalmopathy. What was amplified from RNA transcripts were TCR beta CDR3 regions. First-round RT-PCR with HTBI primers amplified the TCR CDR3 region. TCRdb passed the multiplex PCR reads through MiXCR, listing each CDR3 protein once. The sample lists about 270,000 distinct CDR3 sequences; 20% to 25% were seen once. The specimen sequenced was blood. The source is a man aged 30 to 39 with Graves' ophthalmopathy.

The table lists this clonotype with many counts. The chain has TRBV2 and TRBJ2-7; D is unclear. The germline V gene encodes CDR1 SNHLY and CDR2 FYNNEI. Trimming removed 6 bases at V and 1 base at J, with 13 bases between. This CDR3 is built from 14 residues. CDR3: CASRGLERSYEQYF. The CDR3 DNA is TGTGCCAGCAGAGGGCTGGAGAGGTCCTACGAGCAGTACTTC.

This rearrangement joins TRBV7-2 to TRBJ2-1; D unresolved. The CDR3 is 14 residues long. The V gene lost 1 base and the J gene lost 8 bases, with 12 bases spanning the gap. In germline, CDR1 is SGHTA, CDR2 FQGNSA. CDR3 loop: CASSLVGFRDEQFF. The CDR3 DNA follows: TGTGCCAGCAGCTTAGTGGGGTTTAGGGATGAGCAGTTCTTC.

This clonotype was picked up a small number of times. The genes are TRBV5-5 and TRBJ2-5; 10 nucleotides align to TRBD1. Germline CDR1 reads SGHKS; CDR2 reads YYEKEE (reference sequence). CDR3 length: 14 residues. V was clipped by 5 bases and J by 4 bases; unmatched bases: 5. The CDR3 sequence is CASSWGQGRETQYF. The CDR3, as DNA: TGTGCCAGCAGTTGGGGACAGGGGCGAGAGACCCAGTACTTC.

The chain employs TRBV28 and TRBJ2-7; the D call may be TRBD1 or TRBD2 (5 bases each). Trimming pared 4 bases from V and 4 bases from J, leaving 23 bases between. Looked up from germline, CDR1 is MDHEN and CDR2 is SYDVKM. This CDR3 has 17 amino acids. This CDR3 is CASSWGGGQDDFYEQYF. CDR3 coding DNA: TGTGCCAGCAGTTGGGGTGGGGGTCAAGACGATTTTTACGAGCAGTACTTC.

This clonotype was observed at least ten times. In nucleotides, the CDR3 is TGTGCCAGCTCACCAGGACTAGCGGGAGTTGAGACCCAGTACTTC. Its translation is CASSPGLAGVETQYF. The chain employs TRBV18 and TRBJ2-5, with TRBD2 matching 13 bases. V gave up 2 bases and J gave up 5 bases; unmatched junction bases: 2. CDR3 size: 15 residues. In germline, CDR1 is KGHSH, CDR2 LQKENI.

This clonotype came up a few times. The chain couples TRBV19 to TRBJ1-5, with D maybe TRBD1 (6 bases). The CDR3 contains 15 residues. CDR1 and CDR2 (germline): LNHDA, SQIVND (reference sequence). V was trimmed by 6 bases and J by 7 bases, leaving 19 bases between them. The CDR3 DNA reads as TGTGCCAGTAGGGACAGAACAGGGAACGTGCAGCCCCAGCATTTT. Encoded protein: CASRDRTGNVQPQHF.

Ten or more counts support this clonotype. The gene calls are TRBV11-3 and TRBJ1-3; D is unresolved. Germline V gene lookup returns CDR1 SGHNT and CDR2 YENEEA. The V end was cut by 1 base, the J end by 0 bases, with 10 bases between. The CDR3 runs to 16 residues. CDR3 nucleotides: TGTGCCAGCAGCTTAGTTTACAGCGACTCTGGAAACACCATATATTTT. Protein product: CASSLVYSDSGNTIYF.